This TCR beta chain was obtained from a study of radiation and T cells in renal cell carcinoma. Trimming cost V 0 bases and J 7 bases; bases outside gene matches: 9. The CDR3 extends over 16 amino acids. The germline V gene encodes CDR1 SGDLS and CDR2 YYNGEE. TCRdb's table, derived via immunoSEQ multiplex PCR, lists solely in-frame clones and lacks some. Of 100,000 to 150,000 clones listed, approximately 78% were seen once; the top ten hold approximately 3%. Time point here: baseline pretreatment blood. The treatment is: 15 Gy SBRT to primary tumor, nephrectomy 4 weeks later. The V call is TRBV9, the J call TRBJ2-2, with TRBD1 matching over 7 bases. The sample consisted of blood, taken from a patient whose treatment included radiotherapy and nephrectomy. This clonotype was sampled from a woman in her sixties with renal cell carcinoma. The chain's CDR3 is CASSVDPRGPGGELFF. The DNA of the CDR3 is TGTGCCAGCAGCGTAGATCCTAGGGGGCCCGGCGGGGAGCTGTTTTTT.